Given below is one TCR beta chain in context. Trimming pared 2 bases from V and 4 bases from J, leaving 4 bases between. The CDR3 totals 12 residues. CDR1 and CDR2 (germline): SGHVS, FQNEAQ. The data originate from a study of human versus mouse CDR3 diversity and MHC coevolution. Cells were CD45RO-negative CD62L-positive naive CD4 T cells sorted from PBMCs. Method: immunoSEQ multiplex PCR; TCRdb's copy keeps in-frame clones and lacks some. Of roughly 80,000 clones detected, 85% to 95% appear once; the ten largest clones hold 1.1% to 1.5%. This TCR derives from a person aged 30-69 years in good health. Sequencing was carried out using naive CD4+ T cells from blood. The subset denotes: CD45RO-negative CD62L-positive naive CD4 T cells. The chain joins TRBV7-8 to TRBJ2-3; D is unresolved. Here the CDR3 DNA reads TGTGCCAGCAGCTTAACAGCAGATACGCAGTATTTT. It codes for CASSLTADTQYF.